Detailed here is one T cell receptor (beta chain). Its specificity is unknown. Germline V gene data show CDR1 as KGHSH and CDR2 as LQKENI. This CDR3 contains 21 residues. The V and J ends lost 3 bases and 3 bases, in that order; junction bases with no gene match: 23. The data originate from a study of T cell responses to AZD1222 COVID-19 vaccine. Regarding the study as a whole: Two AZD1222 administrations were followed by greater Spike-specific TCR breadth and depth. Distributed over spike, vaccine-associated CD4 TCRs predominated at 160-218 and 743-854. Nearly half of spike-specific TCRs reportedly go after variant regions that carry no mutations.

The protocol was immunoSEQ multiplex PCR, while the TCRdb copy is restricted to in-frame clones and leaves out a portion. The sample comprises about 120,000 clones, more than 90% of which are singletons, and more than 2% rests with the top ten. Doses given second, at about 4 or about 12 weeks, were pooled. This TCR was sampled from an adult who received the AZD1222 COVID-19 vaccine. The sequences come from peripheral blood, collected 28 days after the second AZD1222 dose. The chain recombines TRBV18 with TRBJ2-3; 8 nucleotides line up with TRBD2. The CDR3 coding sequence is TGTGCCAGCTCACCCACCCCCCCGGGAGGGGGGCGGCGGGCCGGTACAGATACGCAGTATTTT. As protein: CASSPTPPGGGRRAGTDTQYF. The complete variable domain, with remaining parts taken from reference TRBV18 and TRBJ2-3, reads NAGVMQNPRHLVRRRGQEARLRCSPMKGHSHVYWYRQLPEEGLKFMVYLQKENIIDESGMPKERFSAEFPKEGPSILRIQQVVRGDSAAYFCASSPTPPGGGRRAGTDTQYFGPGTRLTVL.